This T cell receptor (beta chain) was retrieved from a study of blood T cells in healthy people across ages. This clonotype was seen only a few times. Its antigen is undetermined. Whole-study results and caveats: PBMCs left unsorted prevented a conclusive naive versus antigen-experienced comparison.

Germline assignment: CDR1 SNHLY and CDR2 FYNNEI. The CDR3 consists of 15 residues. V lost 0 bases, J lost 4 bases, and 12 bases lay in between. Sample-barcoded 5' priming and a J-beta primer mix drove a second PCR of about 6 to 12 cycles. TCRdb called the 5' RACE reads again in MiXCR, with one record for every CDR3 protein. The sample carries around 990,000 distinct CDR3 sequences, approximately 38% recorded once. Material for sequencing was blood. This chain connects TRBV2 to TRBJ1-2, with D unclear. The receptor's source is a man younger than 35 in good health. This chain's CDR3 is CASSEATRATYGYTF. The CDR3 nucleotides read TGTGCCAGCAGTGAAGCGACGAGGGCCACCTATGGCTACACCTTC.